This TCR beta chain was found in a study of blood T cell repertoires in COVID-19. Study details: T cells, B-cell-depleted T cells, or PBMCs provided the cDNA or gDNA that served as material.

This clone has just one count. Here immunoSEQ multiplex PCR was the method, and the copy in TCRdb shows in-frame clones only, minus some. The table includes around 250,000 clones, 85% detected once. Germline V gene sequence: CDR1 SGHVS, CDR2 FQNEAQ. The CDR3 totals 17 residues. With 3 bases clipped from V and 0 bases from J, the junction kept 10 bases outside the gene matches. What was sequenced was peripheral blood. This sequence joins TRBV7-8 and TRBJ1-2, with 7 positions matching TRBD1. The receptor was derived from a man aged 50-59 years with active or convalescent COVID-19. The CDR3 protein is CASSLRQGVGANYGYTF. The CDR3 DNA sequence: TGTGCCAGCAGCTTGCGGCAGGGGGTCGGAGCTAACTATGGCTACACCTTC.